This paragraph reports one TCR beta chain. Time point defined: baseline pretreatment blood. Documented treatment: 15 Gy SBRT to primary tumor, nephrectomy 4 weeks later. The source of the sample is a study of radiation and T cells in renal cell carcinoma. Data came from immunoSEQ multiplex PCR; TCRdb stores just in-frame clones and leaves some out. The table shows 85,000 to 100,000 clones, with approximately 86% occurring only once. The CDR3 totals 13 residues. Trimming pared 2 bases from V and 9 bases from J, leaving 11 bases between. Germline V gene sequence: CDR1 SEHNR, CDR2 FQNEAQ (reference sequence).

The material sequenced was blood, taken from a patient whose treatment included radiotherapy and nephrectomy. The chain is built from TRBV7-9 and TRBJ1-5; D call uncertain. The clonotype comes from a man between 50 and 59 years old with renal cell carcinoma. CDR3 region: CASSLTEVGPQHF. The CDR3 DNA is TGTGCCAGCAGCTTAACCGAAGTGGGGCCCCAGCATTTT. Full variable domain (remainder filled in from reference TRBV7-9 and TRBJ1-5): DTGVSQNPRHKITKRGQNVTFRCDPISEHNRLYWYRQTLGQGPEFLTYFQNEAQLEKSRLLSDRFSAERPKGSFSTLEIQRTEQGDSAMYLCASSLTEVGPQHFGDGTRLSIL.